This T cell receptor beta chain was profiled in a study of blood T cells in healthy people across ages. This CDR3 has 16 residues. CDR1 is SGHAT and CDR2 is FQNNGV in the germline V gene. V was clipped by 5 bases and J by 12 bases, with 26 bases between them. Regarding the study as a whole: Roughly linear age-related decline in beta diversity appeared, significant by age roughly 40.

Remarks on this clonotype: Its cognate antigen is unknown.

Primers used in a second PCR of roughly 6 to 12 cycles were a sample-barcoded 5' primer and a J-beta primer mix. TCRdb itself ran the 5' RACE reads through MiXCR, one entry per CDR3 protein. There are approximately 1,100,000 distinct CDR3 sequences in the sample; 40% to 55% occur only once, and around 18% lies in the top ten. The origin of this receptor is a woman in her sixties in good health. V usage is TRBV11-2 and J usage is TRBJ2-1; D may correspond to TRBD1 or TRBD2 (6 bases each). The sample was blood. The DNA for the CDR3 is TGTGCCAGCAGCCCCCCCGGAGGGGGAGAGGAACGAGGGCAGTTCTTC. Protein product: CASSPPGGGEERGQFF.